This T cell receptor beta chain was identified in a study of blood T cell repertoires in COVID-19. About the research overall: The origin of the acute and convalescent COVID-19 samples was the United States, Italy and Spain.

The CDR3 is 21 amino acids. The germline gives CDR1 GTSNPN, CDR2 SVGIG (reference sequence). V lost 3 bases, J lost 10 bases, and 28 bases stayed unmatched. Original data processing: Researchers report that nucleated cell counts were estimated from reference gene primer amplification. Some clones are missing from TCRdb's copy, which holds only in-frame ones; the method was immunoSEQ multiplex PCR. V, J and clone size derive from that table, while D and trimming were established from the DNA sequence. The table shows approximately 100,000 clones, with around nine tenths occurring only once. The TCR originated in a man in his forties or fifties with acute or convalescent COVID-19. The chain is built from TRBV30 and TRBJ2-1, with TRBD2 identical over 12 bases. Sequencing was done on a sample of peripheral blood. CDR3 in DNA: TGTGCCTGGAGCCCTCTCCCTCTCCGACTAGCGGGAGCCCTCGCCGGGGGAGAGCAGTTCTTC. This translates into CAWSPLPLRLAGALAGGEQFF.